Below, one T cell receptor beta chain is given with its context. The antigen is unknown. This sample was taken from a study of T cell clones after liver transplantation. Whole-study findings and limits: Compared with third party-reactive sequences, donor-reactive ones declined more, independent of withdrawal success.

The assay was immunoSEQ multiplex PCR, and TCRdb's table has in-frame clones only and misses some. The profile shows about 68,000 clones, over 90% of them singletons. The sequence came from a human patient who received a liver transplant. Some T cells may be provided by the graft donor. Sequenced material: CD4+ T cells from blood, taken less than 26 months after liver transplant.

The CDR3 is CASSQGPGARNTIYF. The CDR3 nucleotides read TGCGCCAGCAGCCAAGGGCCCGGGGCTAGAAACACCATATATTTT. The chain has TRBV4-1 and TRBJ1-3, with D possibly being TRBD1 (5 bases). V lost 1 base, J lost 5 bases, and 12 bases lay in between. The CDR3 totals 15 residues. CDR1 is MGHRA and CDR2 is YSYEKL in the germline V gene.